The 29 T cell receptor beta chains below come from one sample, sequenced in a study of CD8 T cells in ankylosing spondylitis. Study observations and caveats: One TCR beta motif, made up of roughly 8 highly homologous variants, appeared characteristic of ankylosing spondylitis blood.

These receptors have no identified antigens. TCRdb re-called the 5' RACE reads with MiXCR, one entry per CDR3 protein. The top ten clones hold roughly 0.51% of a sample with 750,000 to 850,000 distinct CDR3 sequences, about 10% of them seen once. The sample was blood, either unsorted or a sorted T cell fraction (not recorded which). Every receptor here comes from a male donor with ankylosing spondylitis.

This clonotype was detected a few times. The chain carries TRBV27 and TRBJ1-6; D might be TRBD1 (6 bases). Trimming shortened V by 4 bases and J by 10 bases, and 17 bases separated the two germline ends. The CDR3 has 15 amino acids. Germline loops: CDR1 MNHEY, CDR2 SMNVEV (reference sequence). DNA for the CDR3: TGTGCCAGCAGTTGGGGGGGCCTCGCCGACTCACCCCTCCACTTT. Its translation: CASSWGGLADSPLHF.

This clonotype showed up just a few times. The V call is TRBV5-1, the J call TRBJ1-1, with a tentative D call TRBD1 (6 bases). Trimming took off 4 bases at V and 4 bases at J, with 14 bases between the two ends. CDR3 length: 14 residues. Germline CDR1 reads SGHRS; CDR2 reads YFSETQ. The CDR3 bases are TGCGCCAGCAGCCCGAGGGGGGGGCTCACTGAAGCTTTCTTT. Its translation: CASSPRGGLTEAFF. Supplemented by reference TRBV5-1 and TRBJ1-1, the full variable domain reads KAGVTQTPRYLIKTRGQQVTLSCSPISGHRSVSWYQQTPGQGLQFLFEYFSETQRNKGNFPGRFSGRQFSNSRSEMNVSTLELGDSALYLCASSPRGGLTEAFFGQGTRLTVV.

The table lists this clonotype with many counts. The chain employs TRBV6-5 and TRBJ2-2; D is ambiguous. Trimming removed 2 bases from V and 5 bases from J, with 6 bases in between. There are 13 residues in the CDR3. Germline V lookup: CDR1 MNHEY, CDR2 SVGAGI. The CDR3: CASSYGLTGELFF. The CDR3, as DNA: TGTGCCAGCAGTTACGGTTTGACCGGGGAGCTGTTTTTT.

This clonotype showed up just a few times. V and J are TRBV5-5 and TRBJ1-2; 7 bases are a match to TRBD1. V shed 3 bases, J shed 8 bases, and the junction held 4 bases outside the gene matches. The CDR3 extends over 12 amino acids. Germline V gene data show CDR1 as SGHKS and CDR2 as YYEKEE (reference sequence). The CDR3 loop is CASSSTGEGYTF. CDR3 bases: TGTGCCAGCAGCTCTACAGGGGAAGGCTACACCTTC.

This clonotype has more than one count but fewer than ten. The gene calls are TRBV5-1 and TRBJ2-1; D is possibly TRBD2 (5 bases). CDR3 length: 13 amino acids. V was cut by 4 bases and J by 7 bases, with 12 bases left in between. Germline loops: CDR1 SGHRS, CDR2 YFSETQ. CDR3 sequence reads: CASSRLTGNEQFF. For the CDR3, the DNA is TGCGCCAGCAGCCGTCTGACGGGAAATGAGCAGTTCTTC.

Only a few counts were recorded for this clonotype. The chain's CDR3 is CSARGGTSGQFTDTQYF. Here the CDR3 DNA reads TGCAGTGCTAGAGGGGGGACTAGCGGACAATTCACAGATACGCAGTATTTT. V gene TRBV20-1 combines with J gene TRBJ2-3, with TRBD2 matching 11 bases. The V gene's germline CDR1 is DFQATT and CDR2 SNEGSKA (reference sequence). This CDR3 region has 17 residues. Germline trimming cut 1 base from V and 2 bases from J; bases unmatched to any gene: 8.

J is TRBJ1-4 and V is TRBV29-1, with D maybe TRBD1 (5 bases). The CDR3 totals 13 residues. Between the trimmed V and J ends, which lost 7 bases and 3 bases, there was a span of 12 bases. The germline gives CDR1 SQVTM, CDR2 ANQGSEA. The CDR3 nucleotides are TGCAGCGGTGGGGGGATGGCTAATGAAAAACTGTTTTTT. Encoded protein: CSGGGMANEKLFF.

This clonotype was detected many times. The chain uses TRBV5-1 and TRBJ2-7; 7 nucleotides agree with TRBD1. The J segment lost 9 bases and the V segment lost 4 bases, leaving 13 bases of the junction unmatched. The CDR3 length is 14 residues. The germline V gene has CDR1 SGHRS and CDR2 YFSETQ. CDR3 coding DNA: TGCGCCAGCAGCCCGACGACAGGGTATAGGGGGCAGTACTTC. Translating it yields CASSPTTGYRGQYF.

Only a few counts were recorded for this clonotype. The V call is TRBV7-6, the J call TRBJ2-1; maybe TRBD2 (5 bases). Germline V lookup: CDR1 SGHVS, CDR2 FNYEAQ. V lost 5 bases and J 10 bases, leaving 12 bases between the germline ends. The CDR3 contains 12 residues. CDR3 region: CASSPAGYEQFF. The CDR3 nucleotides are TGTGCCAGCAGCCCCGCGGGTTACGAGCAGTTCTTC.

The genes are TRBV20-1 and TRBJ1-1; D not resolved. CDR3 size: 13 residues. The V end was cut by 5 bases, the J end by 10 bases, with 20 bases between. Germline CDR1 and CDR2: DFQATT and SNEGSKA (reference sequence). CDR3 residues: CSAYAGSNERAFF. CDR3 bases: TGCAGTGCTTATGCCGGGTCCAATGAAAGAGCTTTCTTT.

The V call is TRBV7-3, the J call TRBJ2-2, with 8 bases lining up with TRBD1. Germline values: CDR1 SGHTA, CDR2 FQGTGA. The length of the CDR3 is 14 residues. The ends lost 3 bases at V and 6 bases at J; junction bases unmatched: 3. The DNA for the CDR3 is TGTGCCAGCAGCTTCGCAGGGGGCCCCGGGGAGCTGTTTTTT. Its protein is CASSFAGGPGELFF.

This chain links TRBV4-3 with TRBJ2-6; no clear D gene. Germline V lookup: CDR1 LGHNA, CDR2 YSLEER. The length of the CDR3 is 15 residues. The V end lost 0 bases, the J end lost 4 bases, and 7 bases lay between the germline ends. The CDR3: CASSQEPVGANVLTF. The CDR3 DNA reads TGCGCCAGCAGCCAAGAACCCGTGGGGGCCAACGTCCTGACTTTC.

This clonotype was counted a few times. The gene calls are TRBV20-1 and TRBJ2-5; 8 positions match TRBD2. Germline V gives CDR1 DFQATT, CDR2 SNEGSKA (reference sequence). This CDR3 spans 15 amino acids. V was clipped by 3 bases and J by 4 bases; unmatched bases: 10. In DNA form, the CDR3 reads TGCAGTGCTAGGGCCTCGGCGGGGGGAGGAGAGACCCAGTACTTC. Translating it yields CSARASAGGGETQYF.

V is TRBV12-3 or TRBV12-4 and J is TRBJ1-1, with D tentatively TRBD1 (6 bases). This CDR3 contains 14 residues. Trimming shortened V by 6 bases and J by 3 bases, and 14 bases separated the two germline ends. The CDR3 DNA reads TGTGCCAGCAGGGGGACATTCGGGGACACTGAAGCTTTCTTT. It specifies CASRGTFGDTEAFF.

This chain joins TRBV12-3 or TRBV12-4 and TRBJ2-5; 13 bases map to TRBD2. V was clipped by 3 bases and J by 5 bases; unmatched bases: 3. The CDR3 has 15 residues. The CDR3 loop is CASSFGLAGDETQYF. CDR3 DNA sequence: TGTGCCAGCAGTTTCGGACTAGCGGGAGACGAGACCCAGTACTTC.

This clonotype was seen more than once but under ten times. The chain links TRBV20-1 to TRBJ2-7; D is tentatively TRBD1 or TRBD2 (5 bases each). This CDR3 has 13 residues. Germline V lookup: CDR1 DFQATT, CDR2 SNEGSKA (reference sequence). V lost 3 bases to trimming and J lost 2 bases, with 11 bases between them. The CDR3 coding sequence is TGCAGTGCTAGTGGGGACGGAACCTACGAGCAGTACTTC. Protein product: CSASGDGTYEQYF.

V and J are TRBV4-3 and TRBJ2-2; D ambiguous. Germline assignment: CDR1 LGHNA and CDR2 YSLEER. The ends were cut back, 1 base at V and 8 bases at J, with 11 bases in the middle. The CDR3 consists of 14 residues. CDR3 sequence: CASSQGGAVGELFF. CDR3 coding DNA: TGCGCCAGCAGCCAAGGAGGAGCAGTGGGGGAGCTGTTTTTT.

The J gene is TRBJ2-3, the V gene TRBV9; 14 bases align to TRBD2. V lost 0 bases, J lost 4 bases, and 7 bases stayed unmatched. The CDR3 loop spans 18 amino acids. Germline CDR1 and CDR2: SGDLS and YYNGEE. The CDR3 nucleotides are TGTGCCAGCAGCGTAGCGGGACTAGCGGGGGCCTTGCCAGATACGCAGTATTTT. Translation: CASSVAGLAGALPDTQYF.

This rearrangement joins TRBV7-2 to TRBJ2-3, with D tentatively TRBD2 (5 bases). Deletions cut 2 bases from V and 4 bases from J, with 16 bases between. Germline V gives CDR1 SGHTA, CDR2 FQGNSA. CDR3 size: 16 residues. CDR3 bases: TGTGCCAGCAGCTTAAGGCGGGCCCCCACCCCAGATACGCAGTATTTT. Translating it yields CASSLRRAPTPDTQYF. Full variable domain (outside the CDR3, taken from reference TRBV7-2 and TRBJ2-3): GAGVSQSPSNKVTEKGKDVELRCDPISGHTALYWYRQSLGQGLEFLIYFQGNSAPDKSGLPSDRFSAERTGGSVSTLTIQRTQQEDSAVYLCASSLRRAPTPDTQYFGPGTRLTVL.

This clonotype was seen a few times. V gene TRBV5-8 combines with J gene TRBJ1-1, with unresolved D. Germline lookup yields CDR1 SGHTS and CDR2 YDEGEE. V shed 1 base and J shed 0 bases, with 13 bases lying between them. The CDR3 has 16 amino acids. CDR3 sequence: CASSLIQAIMNTEAFF. DNA for the CDR3: TGTGCCAGCAGCTTGATCCAGGCGATTATGAACACTGAAGCTTTCTTT.

This clonotype has ten or more counts. The junction departs from the called germline gene at one end, perhaps through a read error. The V and J genes are TRBV7-2 and TRBJ1-2; TRBD1 is a possible D gene (5 bases). Germline assignment: CDR1 SGHTA and CDR2 FQGNSA. CDR3 length equals 14 residues. The CDR3 loop reads CASSLGGVSYGYTF. The CDR3 DNA reads TGCGCCAGCAGCTTGGGAGGGGTGAGCTATGGCTACACCTTC. Looking up the rest from reference TRBV7-2 and TRBJ1-2 gives the full variable domain: GAGVSQSPSNKVTEKGKDVELRCDPISGHTALYWYRQSLGQGLEFLIYFQGNSAPDKSGLPSDRFSAERTGGSVSTLTIQRTQQEDSAVYLCASSLGGVSYGYTFGSGTRLTVV.

J is TRBJ1-1 and V is TRBV9; TRBD1 is a possible D gene (5 bases). The CDR3 runs 15 residues. V lost 4 bases to trimming and J lost 6 bases, with 19 bases between them. Germline V CDR1 and CDR2: SGDLS, YYNGEE. The CDR3 region has the DNA TGTGCCAGCAGCTACCTGGGAGGGGAGAATTCTGAAGCTTTCTTT. Translating it yields CASSYLGGENSEAFF.

This clonotype was observed a few times. The chain is built from TRBV18 and TRBJ2-7; 10 bases line up with TRBD1. Losses at the gene ends were 5 bases for V and 3 bases for J; bases not matched to a gene: 7. This CDR3 contains 15 residues. Looked up from germline, CDR1 is KGHSH and CDR2 is LQKENI. The CDR3 coding sequence is TGTGCCAGCTCATATTTCCGGGACAGGGGCTACGAGCAGTACTTC. Translated, it gives CASSYFRDRGYEQYF.

This clonotype was recorded a few times. The gene calls are TRBV5-6 and TRBJ1-1; D uncertain. Germline V gene lookup returns CDR1 SGHDT and CDR2 YYEEEE. With 3 bases removed from V and 5 bases from J, the gap between germline ends came to 20 bases. This CDR3 comprises 16 residues. Here the CDR3 reads CASSSAGPRGGTEAFF. In DNA, the CDR3 is TGTGCCAGCAGCTCGGCCGGCCCTCGAGGAGGTACTGAAGCTTTCTTT.

Many counts were recorded for this clonotype. The CDR3 loop reads CSAPGQGLGELFF. The CDR3 DNA sequence: TGCAGTGCACCGGGACAGGGGTTAGGGGAGCTGTTTTTT. This rearrangement joins TRBV20-1 to TRBJ2-2, with TRBD1 identical over 10 bases. Germline CDR1 DFQATT, CDR2 SNEGSKA (reference sequence). The V and J ends lost 6 bases and 8 bases, in that order; junction bases with no gene match: 6. The CDR3 runs to 13 residues.

This clonotype was seen a handful of times. V and J are TRBV5-5 and TRBJ2-3, with D perhaps given as TRBD1 or TRBD2 (5 bases each). The germline gives CDR1 SGHKS, CDR2 YYEKEE (reference sequence). Trimming left V 4 bases short and J 4 bases short, with 10 bases between. The CDR3 covers 13 residues. The CDR3 DNA reads TGTGCCAGCAGCCCGGGGCCAGCAGATACGCAGTATTTT. It encodes CASSPGPADTQYF. Filled out from reference TRBV5-5 and TRBJ2-3, the complete variable domain reads DAGVTQSPTHLIKTRGQQVTLRCSPISGHKSVSWYQQVLGQGPQFIFQYYEKEERGRGNFPDRFSARQFPNYSSELNVNALLLGDSALYLCASSPGPADTQYFGPGTRLTVL.

The V call is TRBV29-1, the J call TRBJ2-7; D remains ambiguous. Germline V lookup: CDR1 SQVTM, CDR2 ANQGSEA. The CDR3 extends over 12 amino acids. Trimming shortened V by 5 bases and J by 7 bases, and 15 bases separated the two germline ends. CDR3 region: CSVFEDKWEQYF. In DNA form, the CDR3 reads TGCAGCGTTTTTGAGGATAAATGGGAGCAGTACTTC.

This clonotype was counted a few times. V is TRBV15 and J is TRBJ2-6, with D possibly called TRBD1 or TRBD2 (6 bases each). CDR3 length equals 16 residues. In germline, CDR1 is LNHNV, CDR2 YYDKDF (reference sequence). Trimming removed 1 base from V and 2 bases from J, with 9 bases in between. Written as DNA, the CDR3 is TGTGCCACCAGCAGAGGGGGGGCTGCTGGGGCCAACGTCCTGACTTTC. Protein: CATSRGGAAGANVLTF.

This clonotype was picked up many times. The chain recombines TRBV29-1 with TRBJ2-5; D gene uncertain. Germline lookup yields CDR1 SQVTM and CDR2 ANQGSEA. CDR3 size: 12 residues. Trimming removed 5 bases at V and 5 bases at J, with 12 bases between. The CDR3, as DNA: TGCAGCGTTACGGACGGTAGGGAGACCCAGTACTTC. It codes for CSVTDGRETQYF.